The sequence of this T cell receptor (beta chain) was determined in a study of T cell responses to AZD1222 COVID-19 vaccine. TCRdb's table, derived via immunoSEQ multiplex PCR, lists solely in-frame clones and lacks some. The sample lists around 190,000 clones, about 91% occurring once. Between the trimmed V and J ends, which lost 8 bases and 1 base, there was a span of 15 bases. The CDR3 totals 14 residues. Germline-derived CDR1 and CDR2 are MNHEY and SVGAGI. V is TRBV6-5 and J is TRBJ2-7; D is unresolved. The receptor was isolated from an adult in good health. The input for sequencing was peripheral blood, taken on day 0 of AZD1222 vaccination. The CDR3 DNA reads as TGTGCCAGCCTATCTCGAGACGGATCCTACGAGCAGTACTTC. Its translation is CASLSRDGSYEQYF.